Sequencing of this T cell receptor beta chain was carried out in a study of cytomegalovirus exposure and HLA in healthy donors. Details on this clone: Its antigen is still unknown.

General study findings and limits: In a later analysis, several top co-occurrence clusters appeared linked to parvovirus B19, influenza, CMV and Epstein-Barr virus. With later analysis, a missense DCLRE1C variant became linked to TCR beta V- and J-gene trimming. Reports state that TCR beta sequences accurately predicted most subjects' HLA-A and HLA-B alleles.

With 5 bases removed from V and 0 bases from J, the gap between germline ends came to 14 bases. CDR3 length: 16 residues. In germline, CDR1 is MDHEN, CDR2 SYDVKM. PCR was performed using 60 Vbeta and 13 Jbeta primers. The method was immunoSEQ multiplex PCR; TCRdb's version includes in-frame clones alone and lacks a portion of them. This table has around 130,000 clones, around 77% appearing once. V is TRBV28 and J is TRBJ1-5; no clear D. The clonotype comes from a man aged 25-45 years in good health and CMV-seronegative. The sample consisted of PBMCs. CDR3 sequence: CASSPPAGDSNQPQHF. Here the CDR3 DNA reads TGTGCCAGCAGTCCCCCCGCGGGAGATAGCAATCAGCCCCAGCATTTT.